This entry lists 20 T cell receptor beta chains sequenced from one sample in a study of blood T cell repertoires in COVID-19. Only in-frame clones appear in the TCRdb table, and some are missing; sequencing was by immunoSEQ multiplex PCR. The data contain 200,000 to 250,000 clones, roughly 87% of them singletons. The sample was PBMCs or T cells enriched from blood (not recorded which). These receptors came from a man aged 18 to 29 with acute COVID-19.

The rearrangement joins TRBV4-1 to TRBJ2-6, with 8 nucleotides matching TRBD1. After removal of 4 bases from V and 0 bases from J, the junction contained 5 bases not matched to a gene. CDR1 MGHRA and CDR2 YSYEKL come from the germline V gene. The CDR3 is 17 residues long. CDR3 residues: CASSRTGGGSGANVLTF. DNA for the CDR3: TGCGCCAGCAGCCGCACAGGGGGAGGCTCTGGGGCCAACGTCCTGACTTTC.

V gene TRBV5-6 combines with J gene TRBJ1-2; no clear D. V lost 4 bases, J lost 6 bases, and 13 bases lay in between. The CDR3 runs 13 residues. Germline values: CDR1 SGHDT, CDR2 YYEEEE. The CDR3, as DNA: TGTGCCAGCAGCGGTCCCACGGGTGATGGCTACACCTTC. Protein: CASSGPTGDGYTF. Full variable domain (missing parts from reference TRBV5-6 and TRBJ1-2): DAGVTQSPTHLIKTRGQQVTLRCSPKSGHDTVSWYQQALGQGPQFIFQYYEEEERQRGNFPDRFSGHQFPNYSSELNVNALLLGDSALYLCASSGPTGDGYTFGSGTRLTVV.

The V gene is TRBV30, the J gene TRBJ1-1; 9 positions agree with TRBD1. The CDR3 extends over 15 amino acids. Germline CDR1 and CDR2: GTSNPN and SVGIG (reference sequence). V shed 8 bases, J shed 4 bases, and the junction held 14 bases outside the gene matches. CDR3 residues: CASTQDRGLSTEAFF. In DNA form, the CDR3 reads TGTGCCAGCACCCAGGACAGGGGATTATCCACTGAAGCTTTCTTT.

This chain connects TRBV11-2 to TRBJ2-7, with TRBD1 identical over 8 bases. The CDR3 runs to 14 residues. Germline CDR1 SGHAT, CDR2 FQNNGV. Trimming cost V 5 bases and J 3 bases; bases outside gene matches: 6. The CDR3 here is CASSHSDRVYEQYF. In DNA form, the CDR3 reads TGTGCCAGCAGCCACTCGGACAGGGTCTACGAGCAGTACTTC. The full variable domain, with the rest looked up from reference TRBV11-2 and TRBJ2-7, is EAGVAQSPRYKIIEKRQSVAFWCNPISGHATLYWYQQILGQGPKLLIQFQNNGVVDDSQLPKDRFSAERLKGVDSTLKIQPAKLEDSAVYLCASSHSDRVYEQYFGPGTRLTVT.

The chain is built from TRBV28 and TRBJ1-1; D might be TRBD1 (5 bases). This CDR3 contains 13 residues. V dropped 6 bases and J dropped 6 bases, with 14 bases sitting between them. Per germline, CDR1 MDHEN and CDR2 SYDVKM. CDR3: CASSPGGTAEAFF. Written as DNA, the CDR3 is TGTGCCAGCAGCCCGGGGGGGACGGCTGAAGCTTTCTTT.

There are a few counts of this clone. The chain has TRBV4-1 and TRBJ1-4; no firm D call. Trimming pared 4 bases from V and 8 bases from J, leaving 8 bases between. CDR1 is MGHRA and CDR2 is YSYEKL in the germline V gene. The CDR3 length is 12 residues. For the CDR3, the DNA is TGCGCCAGCAGCCCAGGTGGAGAAAAACTGTTTTTT. Translating gives CASSPGGEKLFF.

J is TRBJ1-6 and V is TRBV30; D not resolved. The germline V and J ends were trimmed by 3 bases and 0 bases, with 9 bases remaining between them. The CDR3 loop spans 15 amino acids. Germline V gives CDR1 GTSNPN, CDR2 SVGIG (reference sequence). CDR3 sequence (DNA): TGTGCCTGGAGCGATAAGAGCTCCTATAATTCACCCCTCCACTTT. This codes for CAWSDKSSYNSPLHF.

The chain couples TRBV18 to TRBJ2-2; 13 nucleotides agree with TRBD2. Germline CDR1 is KGHSH and CDR2 is LQKENI. This CDR3 is 17 amino acids long. V shed 5 bases and J 5 bases; nucleotides not matched to a gene: 8. The CDR3 loop is CASSSGLAGAVTGELFF. In DNA form, the CDR3 reads TGTGCCAGCTCATCCGGACTAGCGGGAGCGGTAACCGGGGAGCTGTTTTTT.

The chain has TRBV18 and TRBJ1-2; 11 bases fit TRBD1. The V and J ends lost 6 bases and 6 bases, in that order; junction bases with no gene match: 3. Germline CDR1 reads KGHSH; CDR2 reads LQKENI. The CDR3 spans 13 residues. In nucleotides, the CDR3 is TGTGCCAGCTCGGGACAGGGGGTCGATGGCTACACCTTC. Its protein product is CASSGQGVDGYTF.

The V gene is TRBV6-2 or TRBV6-3, the J gene TRBJ2-1; a possible D gene is TRBD1 (5 bases). Germline V gene data show CDR1 as MNHEY and CDR2 as SVGEGT. V lost 4 bases and J lost 7, with 23 bases in between. This CDR3 region has 17 residues. CDR3 coding DNA: TGTGCCAGCAGTTTAGGGCCATCCTGGGGCCCCCCAAATGAGCAGTTCTTC. Its protein product is CASSLGPSWGPPNEQFF.

The chain links TRBV20-1 to TRBJ1-2; 7 bases are a match to TRBD1. From germline, CDR1 is DFQATT and CDR2 SNEGSKA (reference sequence). Trimming took 5 bases from V and 8 from J; bases not matched to a gene: 5. This CDR3 region has 11 residues. The CDR3 loop is CSAETGRGYTF. The CDR3 region has the DNA TGCAGTGCTGAGACAGGGAGGGGCTACACCTTC.

The rearrangement joins TRBV27 to TRBJ2-5, with TRBD2 matching 7 bases. The V gene's germline CDR1 is MNHEY and CDR2 SMNVEV (reference sequence). Trimming cost V 1 base and J 5 bases; bases outside gene matches: 1. The CDR3 is 13 amino acids. CDR3 bases: TGTGCCAGCAGTTTATTTAGCGGGGAGACCCAGTACTTC. Its protein is CASSLFSGETQYF.

The chain employs TRBV7-8 and TRBJ1-4; 8 positions agree with TRBD1. The CDR3 totals 20 residues. After removal of 2 bases from V and 0 bases from J, the junction contained 14 bases not matched to a gene. Germline V gene lookup returns CDR1 SGHVS and CDR2 FQNEAQ. CDR3 sequence: CASSLLGTGRGLATNEKLFF. CDR3 nucleotide sequence: TGTGCCAGCAGCTTATTGGGGACAGGTCGGGGATTGGCAACTAATGAAAAACTGTTTTTT.

The chain uses TRBV5-1 and TRBJ2-1; TRBD2 agrees at 11 bases. CDR1 is SGHRS and CDR2 is YFSETQ in the germline V gene. After removal of 1 base from V and 4 bases from J, the junction contained 4 bases not matched to a gene. CDR3 size: 16 residues. CDR3 coding DNA: TGCGCCAGCAGCTTGAGGACTAGCGGGCCGTACAATGAGCAGTTCTTC. Amino acids: CASSLRTSGPYNEQFF.

This clone has a single count. The gene calls are TRBV12-5 and TRBJ2-3; D gene uncertain. There are 15 residues in the CDR3. Germline V lookup: CDR1 LGHNT, CDR2 FRNRAP. Trimming removed 1 base from V and 2 bases from J, with 10 bases in between. The CDR3 spells CASGLGNSFTDTQYF. Here the CDR3 DNA reads TGTGCTAGTGGTTTGGGTAACAGTTTCACAGATACGCAGTATTTT.

The V and J genes are TRBV28 and TRBJ2-7; the D gene is possibly TRBD2 (6 bases). This CDR3 spans 17 amino acids. Germline assignment: CDR1 MDHEN and CDR2 SYDVKM. Trimming removed 1 base from V and 1 base from J, with 17 bases in between. In DNA form, the CDR3 reads TGTGCCAGCAGTTTATCTAGACTAGGCACGACGTCCTACGAGCAGTACTTC. Its protein is CASSLSRLGTTSYEQYF.

V gene TRBV7-3 combines with J gene TRBJ1-2, with TRBD1 identical over 7 bases. The CDR3 extends over 13 amino acids. Germline CDR1 is SGHTA and CDR2 is FQGTGA. With V trimmed by 3 bases and J by 8 bases, 6 bases remained unmatched. The CDR3 DNA reads TGTGCCAGCAGCTTGGAGGGACAGCGGGGCTACACCTTC. Amino acid sequence: CASSLEGQRGYTF.

The chain uses TRBV7-6 and TRBJ2-5, with 8 bases fitting TRBD1. V shed 5 bases, J shed 5 bases, and the junction held 13 bases outside the gene matches. Per the germline V gene, CDR1 is SGHVS and CDR2 is FNYEAQ. The CDR3 is 16 amino acids. The CDR3 sequence is CASSTGDRSNVETQYF. The CDR3 DNA follows: TGTGCCAGCAGCACCGGGGACAGGTCGAACGTGGAGACCCAGTACTTC.

This chain joins TRBV6-5 and TRBJ2-7; a possible D gene is TRBD2 (6 bases). V gave up 6 bases and J gave up 4 bases, with 19 bases separating them. CDR1 MNHEY and CDR2 SVGAGI come from the germline V gene. The CDR3 runs 15 residues. The CDR3 DNA reads TGTGCCAGCAGCTCCTTGTGGGAGGTGTGGTACGAGCAGTACTTC. Translating it yields CASSSLWEVWYEQYF.

V is TRBV4-3 and J is TRBJ2-2, with a tentative D call TRBD2 (6 bases). CDR1 LGHNA and CDR2 YSLEER come from the germline V gene. V lost 0 bases to trimming and J lost 5 bases, with 10 bases between them. This CDR3 contains 15 residues. CDR3 coding DNA: TGCGCCAGCAGCCAAGATGGGGGGTCGACCGGGGAGCTGTTTTTT. This translates into CASSQDGGSTGELFF.